This TCR beta chain derives from a study of blood T cell repertoires in COVID-19. Study summary: Acute and convalescent COVID-19 samples came from the United States, Italy and Spain. T cells, B-cell-depleted T cells, or PBMCs provided the cDNA or gDNA that served as material.

Seattle patients were enrolled while actively infected and followed longitudinally. Germline V gene lookup returns CDR1 LGHDT and CDR2 YNNKEL (reference sequence). The CDR3 totals 18 residues. V dropped 3 bases and J dropped 4 bases, with 19 bases sitting between them. The table came from immunoSEQ multiplex PCR; TCRdb's copy has only in-frame clones and leaves some out. In the table there are around 310,000 clones, around 91% of which are singletons. This chain connects TRBV3-1 (or the pseudogene TRBV3-2) to TRBJ2-6; possible D gene TRBD2, 5 bases. This clonotype was sampled from a woman aged 40 to 50 with COVID-19, enrolled during active disease. The sample taken for sequencing was peripheral blood. The CDR3 spells CASSQFGVHLEGANVLTF. The CDR3 DNA is TGTGCCAGCAGCCAGTTCGGGGTTCACCTGGAGGGGGCCAACGTCCTGACTTTC.